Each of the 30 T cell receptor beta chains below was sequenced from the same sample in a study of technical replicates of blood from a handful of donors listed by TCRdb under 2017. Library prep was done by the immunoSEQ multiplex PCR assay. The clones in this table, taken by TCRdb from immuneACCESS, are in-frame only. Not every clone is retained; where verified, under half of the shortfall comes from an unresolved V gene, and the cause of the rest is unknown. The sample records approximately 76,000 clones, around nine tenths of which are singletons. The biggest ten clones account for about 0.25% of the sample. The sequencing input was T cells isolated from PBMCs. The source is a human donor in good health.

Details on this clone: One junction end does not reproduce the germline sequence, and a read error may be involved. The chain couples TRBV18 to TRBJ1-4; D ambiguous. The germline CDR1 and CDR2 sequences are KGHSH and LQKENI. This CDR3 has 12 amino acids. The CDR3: CASSLYEMELSF. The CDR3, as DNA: TGTGCCAGCTCACTCTATGAGATGGAGCTATCTTTT.

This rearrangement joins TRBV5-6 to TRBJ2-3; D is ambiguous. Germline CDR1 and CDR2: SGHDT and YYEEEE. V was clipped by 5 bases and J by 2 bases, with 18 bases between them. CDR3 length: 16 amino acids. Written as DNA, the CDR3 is TGTGCCAGCAGGAGGAAGGCCGATTACTACACAGATACGCAGTATTTT. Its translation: CASRRKADYYTDTQYF.

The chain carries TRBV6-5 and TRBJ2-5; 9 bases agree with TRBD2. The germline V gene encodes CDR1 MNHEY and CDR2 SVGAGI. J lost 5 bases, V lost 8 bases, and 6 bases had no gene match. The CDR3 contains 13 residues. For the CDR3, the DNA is TGTGCCAGCGGATTAGCGGGAGAGGAGACCCAGTACTTC. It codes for CASGLAGEETQYF.

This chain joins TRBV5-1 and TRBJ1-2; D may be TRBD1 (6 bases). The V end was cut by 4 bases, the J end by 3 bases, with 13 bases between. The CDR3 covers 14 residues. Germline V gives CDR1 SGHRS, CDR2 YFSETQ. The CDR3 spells CASSPGQNDYGYTF. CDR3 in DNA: TGCGCCAGCAGCCCCGGACAGAACGACTATGGCTACACCTTC.

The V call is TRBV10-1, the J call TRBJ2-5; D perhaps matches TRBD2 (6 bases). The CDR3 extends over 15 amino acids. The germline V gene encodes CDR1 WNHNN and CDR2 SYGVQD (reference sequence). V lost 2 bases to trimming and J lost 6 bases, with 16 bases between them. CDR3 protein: CASSETTIGSQTQYF. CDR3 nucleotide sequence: TGCGCCAGCAGTGAGACCACGATCGGGAGTCAGACCCAGTACTTC.

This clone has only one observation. The CDR3 region has the DNA TGTGCCACTAGGGCCGGGACTAGTAACAATGAGCAGTTCTTC. Its protein product is CATRAGTSNNEQFF. The chain links TRBV19 to TRBJ2-1; 8 bases fit TRBD2. Germline lookup yields CDR1 LNHDA and CDR2 SQIVND (reference sequence). V was pared by 10 bases and J by 5 bases, with 10 bases of the junction left unmatched. The CDR3 consists of 14 residues.

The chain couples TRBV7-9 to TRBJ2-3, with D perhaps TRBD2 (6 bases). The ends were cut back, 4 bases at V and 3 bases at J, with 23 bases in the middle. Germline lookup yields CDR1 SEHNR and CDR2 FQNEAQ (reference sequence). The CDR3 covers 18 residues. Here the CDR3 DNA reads TGTGCCAGCAGCTCTCCTTTCTCCCCCGGCGGGGAGACAGATACGCAGTATTTT. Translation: CASSSPFSPGGETDTQYF.

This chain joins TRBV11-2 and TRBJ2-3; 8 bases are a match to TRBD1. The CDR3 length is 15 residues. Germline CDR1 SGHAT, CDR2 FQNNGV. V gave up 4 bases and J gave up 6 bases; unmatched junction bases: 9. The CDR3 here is CASSSRTGRRDTQYF. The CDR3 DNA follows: TGTGCCAGCAGCTCTAGGACAGGGCGACGGGATACGCAGTATTTT.

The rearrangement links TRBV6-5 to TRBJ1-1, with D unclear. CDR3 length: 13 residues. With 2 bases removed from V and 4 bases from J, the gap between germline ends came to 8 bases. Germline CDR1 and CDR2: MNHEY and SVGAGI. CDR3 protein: CASSYGLATEAFF. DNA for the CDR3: TGTGCCAGCAGTTACGGCTTGGCCACTGAAGCTTTCTTT.

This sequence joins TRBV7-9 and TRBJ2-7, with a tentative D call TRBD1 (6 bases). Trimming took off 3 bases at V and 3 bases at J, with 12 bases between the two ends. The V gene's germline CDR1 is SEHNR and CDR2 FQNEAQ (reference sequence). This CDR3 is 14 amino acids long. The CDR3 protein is CASSLTGPDYEQYF. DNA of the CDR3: TGTGCCAGCAGCTTGACAGGCCCCGACTACGAGCAGTACTTC.

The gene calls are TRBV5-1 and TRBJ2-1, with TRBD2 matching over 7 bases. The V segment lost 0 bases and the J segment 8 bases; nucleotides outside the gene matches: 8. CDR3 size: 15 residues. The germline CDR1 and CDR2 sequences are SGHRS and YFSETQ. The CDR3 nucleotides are TGCGCCAGCAGCTTGGGCGGGAGTGGTTTCGATGAGCAGTTCTTC. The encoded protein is CASSLGGSGFDEQFF.

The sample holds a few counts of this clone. CDR3 sequence: CASSQSAGGRGEAFF. Written as DNA, the CDR3 is TGTGCCAGCAGCCAATCGGCGGGGGGCAGGGGTGAAGCTTTCTTT. The V gene is TRBV7-3, the J gene TRBJ1-1; D is perhaps TRBD1 (6 bases). The CDR3 spans 15 residues. The V gene's germline CDR1 is SGHTA and CDR2 FQGTGA. Trimming removed 5 bases at V and 7 bases at J, with 20 bases between.

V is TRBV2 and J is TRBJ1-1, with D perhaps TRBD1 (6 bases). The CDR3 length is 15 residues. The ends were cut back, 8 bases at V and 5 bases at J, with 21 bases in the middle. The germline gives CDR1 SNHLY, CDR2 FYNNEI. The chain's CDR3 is CASDPLGGGKTEAFF. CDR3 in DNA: TGTGCCAGCGATCCGTTAGGGGGGGGAAAAACTGAAGCTTTCTTT.

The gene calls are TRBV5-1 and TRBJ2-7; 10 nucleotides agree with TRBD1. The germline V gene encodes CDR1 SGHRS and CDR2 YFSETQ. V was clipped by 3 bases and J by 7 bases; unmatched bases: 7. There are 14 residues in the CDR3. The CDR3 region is CASSSGTGVKEQYF. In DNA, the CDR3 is TGCGCCAGCAGCTCCGGGACAGGGGTAAAGGAGCAGTACTTC. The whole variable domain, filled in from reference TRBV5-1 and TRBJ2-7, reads KAGVTQTPRYLIKTRGQQVTLSCSPISGHRSVSWYQQTPGQGLQFLFEYFSETQRNKGNFPGRFSGRQFSNSRSEMNVSTLELGDSALYLCASSSGTGVKEQYFGPGTRLTVT.

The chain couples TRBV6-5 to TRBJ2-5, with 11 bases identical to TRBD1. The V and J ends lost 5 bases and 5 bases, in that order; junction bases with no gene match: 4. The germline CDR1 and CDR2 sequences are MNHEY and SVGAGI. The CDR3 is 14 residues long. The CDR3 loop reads CASSPGTGGETQYF. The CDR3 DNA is TGTGCCAGCAGTCCCGGGACAGGGGGGGAGACCCAGTACTTC.

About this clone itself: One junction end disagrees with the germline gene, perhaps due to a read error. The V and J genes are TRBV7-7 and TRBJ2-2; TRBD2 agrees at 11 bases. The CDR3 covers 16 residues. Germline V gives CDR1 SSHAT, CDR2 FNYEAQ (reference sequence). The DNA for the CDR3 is TGTGCTAGCAGCTCTAGACTAGCGGGGTACACCGGGGAGCTGTTTTTT. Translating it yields CASSSRLAGYTGELFF. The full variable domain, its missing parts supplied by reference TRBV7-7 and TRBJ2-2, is GAGVSQSPRYKVTKRGQDVTLRCDPISSHATLYWYQQALGQGPEFLTYFNYEAQPDKSGLPSDRFSAERPEGSISTLTIQRTEQRDSAMYRCASSSRLAGYTGELFFGEGSRLTVL.

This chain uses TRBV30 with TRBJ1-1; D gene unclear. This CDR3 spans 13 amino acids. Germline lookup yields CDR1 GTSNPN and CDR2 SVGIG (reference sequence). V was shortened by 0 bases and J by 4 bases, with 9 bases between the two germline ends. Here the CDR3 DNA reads TGTGCCTGGAGTGTACAGAGGGTCACTGAAGCTTTCTTT. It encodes CAWSVQRVTEAFF.

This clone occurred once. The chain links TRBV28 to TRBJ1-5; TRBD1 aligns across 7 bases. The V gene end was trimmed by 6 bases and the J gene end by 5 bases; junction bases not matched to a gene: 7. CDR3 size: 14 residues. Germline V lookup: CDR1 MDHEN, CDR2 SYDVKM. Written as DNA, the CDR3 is TGTGCCAGCAGACAGACAGGGACGGATCAGCCCCAGCATTTT. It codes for CASRQTGTDQPQHF.

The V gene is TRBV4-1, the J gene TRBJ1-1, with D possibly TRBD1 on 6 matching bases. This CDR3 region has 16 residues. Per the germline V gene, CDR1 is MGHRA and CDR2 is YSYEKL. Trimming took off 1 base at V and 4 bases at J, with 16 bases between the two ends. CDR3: CASSQGQGSWGTEAFF. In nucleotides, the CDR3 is TGCGCCAGCAGCCAAGGGCAGGGGAGTTGGGGCACTGAAGCTTTCTTT.

The CDR3 spells CASSVADRGKEAFF. In DNA, the CDR3 is TGTGCCAGCAGCGTAGCTGACAGGGGAAAGGAAGCTTTCTTT. The chain employs TRBV9 and TRBJ1-1, with 8 bases lining up with TRBD1. Looked up from germline, CDR1 is SGDLS and CDR2 is YYNGEE. The CDR3 is made up of 14 amino acids. The junction had 6 bases not matched to a gene; V was cut back by 0 bases and J by 8 bases.

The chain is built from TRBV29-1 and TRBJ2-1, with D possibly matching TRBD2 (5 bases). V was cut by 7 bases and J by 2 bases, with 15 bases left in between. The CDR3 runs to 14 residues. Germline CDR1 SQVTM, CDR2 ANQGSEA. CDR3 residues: CSGLRGFPYNEQFF. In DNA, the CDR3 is TGCAGCGGTTTACGCGGGTTTCCCTACAATGAGCAGTTCTTC.

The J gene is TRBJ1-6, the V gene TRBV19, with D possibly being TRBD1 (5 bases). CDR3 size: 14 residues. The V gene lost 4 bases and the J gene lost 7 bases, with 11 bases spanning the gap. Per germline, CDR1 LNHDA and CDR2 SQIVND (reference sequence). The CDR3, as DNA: TGTGCCAGTAGTACGGACATTCTAAATTCACCCCTCCACTTT. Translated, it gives CASSTDILNSPLHF.

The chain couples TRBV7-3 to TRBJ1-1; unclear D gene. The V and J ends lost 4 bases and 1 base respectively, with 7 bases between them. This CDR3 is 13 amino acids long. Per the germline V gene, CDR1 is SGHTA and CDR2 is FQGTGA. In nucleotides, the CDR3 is TGTGCCAGCAGCTCTCAGAAGAACACTGAAGCTTTCTTT. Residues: CASSSQKNTEAFF.

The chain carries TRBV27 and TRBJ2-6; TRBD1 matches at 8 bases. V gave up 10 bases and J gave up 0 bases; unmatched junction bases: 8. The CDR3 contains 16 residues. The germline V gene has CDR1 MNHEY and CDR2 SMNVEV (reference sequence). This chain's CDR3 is CATGTGQTSGANVLTF. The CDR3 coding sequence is TGTGCCACGGGGACAGGACAAACCTCTGGGGCCAACGTCCTGACTTTC.

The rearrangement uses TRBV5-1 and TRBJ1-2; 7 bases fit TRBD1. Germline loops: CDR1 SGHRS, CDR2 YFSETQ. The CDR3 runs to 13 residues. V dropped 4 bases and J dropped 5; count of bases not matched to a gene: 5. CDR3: CASSRQGGYGYTF. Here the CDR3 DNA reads TGCGCCAGCAGCCGACAGGGAGGATATGGCTACACCTTC.

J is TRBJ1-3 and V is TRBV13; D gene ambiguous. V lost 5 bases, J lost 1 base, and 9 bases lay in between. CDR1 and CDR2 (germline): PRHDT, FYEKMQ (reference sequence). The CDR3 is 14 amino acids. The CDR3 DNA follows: TGTGCCAGCAGCCCAGCGTCTTCTGGAAACACCATATATTTT. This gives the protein CASSPASSGNTIYF.

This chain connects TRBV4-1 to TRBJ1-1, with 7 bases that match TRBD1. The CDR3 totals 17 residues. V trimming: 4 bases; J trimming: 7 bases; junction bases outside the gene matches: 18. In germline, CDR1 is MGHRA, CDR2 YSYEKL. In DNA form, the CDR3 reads TGCGCCAGCAGCCGCTCAACTTGGGACAGCGCAGGGGGTGAAGCTTTCTTT. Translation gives CASSRSTWDSAGGEAFF.

The CDR3 DNA follows: TGCGCCAGCAGCCCAACGGGGTTTAGCACAGATACGCAGTATTTT. Its translation: CASSPTGFSTDTQYF. The V call is TRBV4-1, the J call TRBJ2-3, with D possibly TRBD2 on 5 matching bases. Per germline, CDR1 MGHRA and CDR2 YSYEKL. CDR3 size: 15 residues. Trimming took off 4 bases at V and 0 bases at J, with 11 bases between the two ends.

The CDR3 loop is CASSLRTGIETQYF. DNA for the CDR3: TGTGCCAGCAGCTTGAGGACAGGGATAGAGACCCAGTACTTC. The chain has TRBV11-2 and TRBJ2-5; 8 bases match TRBD1. In germline, CDR1 is SGHAT, CDR2 FQNNGV. CDR3 length: 14 residues. V lost 3 bases to trimming and J lost 4 bases; unmatched junction nucleotides: 4.

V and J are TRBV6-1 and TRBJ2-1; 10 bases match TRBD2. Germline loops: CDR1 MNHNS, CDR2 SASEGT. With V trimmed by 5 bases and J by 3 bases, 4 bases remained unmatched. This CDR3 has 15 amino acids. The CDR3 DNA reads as TGTGCCAGCAGTCCTACTAGCGGGGTCTACAATGAGCAGTTCTTC. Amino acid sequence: CASSPTSGVYNEQFF.